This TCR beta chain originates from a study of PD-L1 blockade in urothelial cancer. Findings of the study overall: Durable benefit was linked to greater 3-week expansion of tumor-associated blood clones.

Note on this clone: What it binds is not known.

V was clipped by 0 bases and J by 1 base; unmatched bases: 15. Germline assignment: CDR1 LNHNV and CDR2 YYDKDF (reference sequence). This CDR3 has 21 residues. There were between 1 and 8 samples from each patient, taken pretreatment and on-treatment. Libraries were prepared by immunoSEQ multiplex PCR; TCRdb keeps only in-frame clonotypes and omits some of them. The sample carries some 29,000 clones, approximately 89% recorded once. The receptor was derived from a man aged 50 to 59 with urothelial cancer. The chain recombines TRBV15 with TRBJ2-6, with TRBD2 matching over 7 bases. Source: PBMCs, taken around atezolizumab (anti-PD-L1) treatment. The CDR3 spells CATSRDQRQGAGISGANVLTF. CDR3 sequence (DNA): TGTGCCACCAGCAGAGATCAACGGCAGGGAGCGGGAATATCTGGGGCCAACGTCCTGACTTTC.